Below, one TCR beta chain is given with its context. Its antigen has not been determined. It has no much larger one-base neighbor in the sample; base qualities were not kept. This entry is derived from a study of blood T cells in healthy people across ages (dated by TCRdb to about 2015). Some background on the complete study: Template switching captured roughly one uniquely barcoded TCR beta cDNA molecule per two T cells in model experiments. The donors were divided into four age groups: young (average approximately 17 years), middle-aged (almost 40), aged (about 60) and long-lived (about 90). To avoid experimental bias, donors of different ages were distributed randomly across sequencing lanes. To track age-related changes in TCR beta repertoire diversity, the study relied on deep sequencing normalized with unique cDNA molecular identifiers. Using the same blood draw, the study looked at two additional independent replicas of 1 million unique cDNA reads for two donors, one aged 18 to 29 and the other aged 80 or older. What the study reported, not specific to this receptor: Compared with the aged group, the long-lived group had more naive CD4+ T cells, fewer expanded clones and increased TCR diversity, suggesting age selection. As age increased, observed TCR beta diversity per million T cells dropped in a roughly linear way, and a significant reduction was already evident by age about 36. Conclusive comparison of naive and antigen-experienced compartments was prevented by the profiling of bulk unsorted PBMCs. Estimates of total diversity based on one million sequenced T cells were considered lower bounds and underestimates. The CMV infection status of donors was not known, potentially confounding age-related changes in expanded clonotypes. The percentage of naive T cells measured by flow cytometry correlated strongly with observed TCR beta diversity.

Donors were a few dozen systemically healthy Caucasian individuals from Russia aged roughly 6 to 95 years. Each donor gave around 9.9 milliliters of peripheral blood, collected into EDTA-treated Vacutainer tubes. Ficoll-Paque density-gradient centrifugation was used to isolate PBMCs, with at least 7 million per sample. Trizol reagent was used to extract total RNA from PBMCs, with at least 5 micrograms per sample. For every donor, an aliquot of PBMCs went through flow cytometry to measure the percentages of naive CD45RAhigh/CD27high T cells. Libraries were made using 5' RACE. Data came from an Illumina HiSeq 2500. A second PCR of about 7 to 12 cycles was run with a J-beta primer mix and a sample-barcoded 5' primer. Each TCR beta cDNA molecule received a unique molecular identifier from a template-switch 5' adaptor carrying 12 random nucleotides. At least 2.5 million CDR3-containing paired-end reads were obtained from each sample. First-strand cDNA synthesis was performed from all RNA using the Mint cDNA synthesis kit, with priming by a TRBC-specific oligonucleotide. All cDNA was treated with uracil-DNA glycosylase and then went through a first 18-cycle PCR with the universal primers M1SS and BC2_uni_R. The study's own analysis went as follows. For normalization, 1 million high-quality reads were randomly selected from each sample, with every read carrying a distinct molecular identifier. Reads sharing molecular identifiers were discarded rather than binned into consensus sequences. MiTCR, with a Q25 quality threshold and the strictest error-elimination algorithm, was used for CDR3 identification, clonotype clustering and error correction. Lower-bound total TCR beta diversity was estimated with a nonparametric unseen species model using Euler transformation. The public reads were quality trimmed at Q25 with fastp and then assembled into clones with MiXCR by TCRdb, keeping productive beta chains. Each CDR3 protein appears once, grouped with its most common genes and DNA. It is TCRdb's table, rather than the study itself, that gives the V and J calls and clone size. Across this sample there are approximately 800,000 distinct CDR3 sequences, with 50% to 65% seen only once. Jointly, the top ten make up roughly two fifths of the sample.

From the cysteine through the phenylalanine, the CDR3 covers 15 amino acids. Only CDR3 DNA remains: 45 bases, in frame from the first base. As encoded in the germline V gene, CDR1 is MNHEY while CDR2 is SVGAGI. The specimen was blood. The chain is made from TRBV6-5 and TRBJ2-4, with the D segment identity uncertain. The DNA end favors TRBJ2-7, so the J call may be wrong. This receptor was taken from a man aged 80 or over in good health. The CDR3 protein sequence reads: CASSPPGSDRYEQYF. The sequenced DNA is TGTGCCAGCAGCCCACCGGGCAGCGACCGCTACGAGCAGTACTTC.